These T cell receptor beta chains were read from a single sample in a study of T cell changes during pregnancy in multiple sclerosis. Sequenced by immunoSEQ multiplex PCR; TCRdb stores in-frame clones only, minus some. Altogether 55,000 to 80,000 clones are present, under 95% being singletons, with the ten largest covering 2.5% to 3.5%. This specimen was CD8+ T cells from peripheral blood mononuclear cells, taken in the second trimester of pregnancy. All receptors derive from a female donor with multiple sclerosis, enrolled in a pregnancy study. The CDR3 runs from the conserved cysteine through the conserved F or W. D genes are given only for firm matches. Clone size, where shown, is once, few, many, or a class for clones that have expanded.

size	D	J	V	DNA	CDR3
.	TRBD1	TRBJ1-1	TRBV25-1	TGTGCCAGCAGTGAGACAGGGTACACTGAAGCTTTCTTT	CASSETGYTEAFF
.	.	TRBJ2-3	TRBV7-9	TGTGCCAGCAGCTTCGGGACAGATACGCAGTATTTT	CASSFGTDTQYF
.	TRBD2	TRBJ2-7	TRBV4-1	TGCGCCAGCAGCCAAGCAAGCAGACTAGCGGGAGACGAGCAGTACTTC	CASSQASRLAGDEQYF
.	TRBD1	TRBJ1-4	TRBV29-1	TGCAGCGTTGAAGATGCGCAGGGGGGTTACGAAAAACTGTTTTTT	CSVEDAQGGYEKLFF
.	TRBD1	TRBJ2-5	TRBV30	TGTGCCTGGACCAAGGGGACAGGGGGCAGAGAGACCCAGTACTTC	CAWTKGTGGRETQYF
.	.	TRBJ2-6	TRBV9	TGTGCCAGCAGTCCTCATGGAGACTCTGGGGCCAACGTCCTGACTTTC	CASSPHGDSGANVLTF
.	.	TRBJ2-2	TRBV27	TGTGCCAGCCAAGACAGCTACACCGGGGAGCTGTTTTTT	CASQDSYTGELFF
.	.	TRBJ2-6	TRBV19	TGTGCCAGTAAGGGGTTGTCTGGGGCCAACGTCCTGACTTTC	CASKGLSGANVLTF
.	.	TRBJ2-3	TRBV5-1	TGCGCCAGCAGCTACTACAGGGCCAGCACAGATACGCAGTATTTT	CASSYYRASTDTQYF
.	.	TRBJ2-7	TRBV19	TGTGCCAGTAGTTCACCCGGGGGACCCTACGAGCAGTACTTC	CASSSPGGPYEQYF
.	TRBD1	TRBJ2-7	TRBV4-1	TGCGCCAGCAGCCTTGATCCCGGGACAGCCTACGAGCAGTACTTC	CASSLDPGTAYEQYF
.	TRBD1	TRBJ1-3	TRBV7-6	TGTGCCAGCAGCTTAAGACAGGGGAGCTCTGGAAACACCATATATTTT	CASSLRQGSSGNTIYF
.	.	TRBJ2-5	TRBV7-8	TGTGCCAGCAGCTTAGGGTTTGCTGTCACACCCTCGGGGACCCAGTACTTC	CASSLGFAVTPSGTQYF
.	TRBD2	TRBJ2-2	TRBV9	TGTGCCAGCAGTCCGACTAGCGGGATCTCCGGGGAGCTGTTTTTT	CASSPTSGISGELFF
.	.	TRBJ1-2	TRBV6-6	TGTGCCAGCAGTGACGACAGATCTACCTACACCTTC	CASSDDRSTYTF
.	TRBD1	TRBJ2-7	TRBV7-9	TGTGCCAGCAGCTTAGGAGGGACAGGGGATAACTTC	CASSLGGTGDNF
.	.	TRBJ1-1	TRBV4-2	TGTGCCAGCAGCCCCCACGGGGGGTCGGGGACTGAAGCTTTCTTT	CASSPHGGSGTEAFF
.	TRBD2	TRBJ2-2	TRBV5-1	TGCGCCAGCAGCTTGGCGGCGGGGACTAGCTGGAACACCGGGGAGCTGTTTTTT	CASSLAAGTSWNTGELFF
.	TRBD1	TRBJ2-7	TRBV6-1	TGTGCCAGCAGTGCCCGGGACAGTATGCCCTACGAGCAGTACTTC	CASSARDSMPYEQYF
medium-sized	.	TRBJ1-1	TRBV4-1	TGCGCCAGCAGCCAAGATTGGGGAGGGGGCACTGAAGCTTTCTTT	CASSQDWGGGTEAFF
.	TRBD1	TRBJ2-7	TRBV7-9	TGTGCCAGCAGCTTACAGGGGGCGTCCTACGAGCAGTACTTC	CASSLQGASYEQYF
.	TRBD2	TRBJ2-1	TRBV5-4	TGTGCCAGCAGCTTGGGAATAGCGGGAGAGATTACTTACAATGAGCAGTTCTTC	CASSLGIAGEITYNEQFF
.	.	TRBJ2-7	TRBV7-9	TGTGCCAGCAGCTTAGGCCTTGAGGAGGGCTACGAGCAGTACTTC	CASSLGLEEGYEQYF
.	.	TRBJ2-4	TRBV5-1	TGCGCCAGCAGCTTGTGGGGGCAGGAAAACATTCAGTACTTC	CASSLWGQENIQYF
.	TRBD2	TRBJ2-1	TRBV28	TGTGCCAGCAGTCCGGGACTAGACAATGAGCAGTTCTTC	CASSPGLDNEQFF
.	.	TRBJ1-5	TRBV1	TGCACCAGCAGCCAAGATTGGGGACAGAGTTCTTTCCAGCCCCAGCATTTT	CTSSQDWGQSSFQPQHF
.	.	TRBJ1-2	TRBV9	TGTGCCAGCAGCGGACTCAGTGGAGCGAGTAACTATGGCTACACCTTC	CASSGLSGASNYGYTF
.	.	TRBJ2-3	TRBV6-1	TGTGCCAGCAGTGAAGACAGTAGCACAGATACGCAGTATTTT	CASSEDSSTDTQYF
.	TRBD1	TRBJ1-2	TRBV11-2	TGTGCCAGCAGCAGACAGGGTTGGGACTATGGCTACACCTTC	CASSRQGWDYGYTF
once	.	TRBJ2-7	TRBV5-4	TGTGCCAGCAGCTTGGGTCAGGGGGGCCTCTACGAGCAGTACTTC	CASSLGQGGLYEQYF
.	.	TRBJ2-5	TRBV6-1	TGTGCCAGCAGTGAAGCGCTTCGACTGATCCAAGAGACCCAGTACTTC	CASSEALRLIQETQYF
.	TRBD2	TRBJ2-1	TRBV27	TGTGCCAGCAGTCCGTCGGGACTAGCGGGAAACGAGCAGTTCTTC	CASSPSGLAGNEQFF
.	.	TRBJ2-7	TRBV6-6	TGTGCCAGCAGTTACAGGGGTGACGAGCAGTACTTC	CASSYRGDEQYF
.	.	TRBJ2-7	TRBV19	TGTGCCAGCTCCATGGGCGGGCCGGAGCAGTACTTC	CASSMGGPEQYF
.	.	TRBJ1-1	TRBV27	TGTGCCAGCAAGGAGGGGTCCCTGAACACTGAAGCTTTCTTT	CASKEGSLNTEAFF
.	TRBD1	TRBJ2-7	TRBV6-1	TGTGCCATCAGGGACAGGGGGTACTACGAGCAGTACTTC	CAIRDRGYYEQYF
.	.	TRBJ1-1	TRBV5-6	TGTGCCAGCAGCTTGGTGCCAGGGGCCCCGAACACTGAAGCTTTCTTT	CASSLVPGAPNTEAFF
.	.	TRBJ2-7	TRBV4-2	TGTGCCAGCAGCCAGGGGGCATTCCTTCGTGAGCAGTACTTC	CASSQGAFLREQYF
.	TRBD2	TRBJ2-7	TRBV4-1	TGCGCCAGCAGCCAGACTAGCGGTTCCTCCTACGAGCAGTACTTC	CASSQTSGSSYEQYF
.	TRBD1	TRBJ1-5	TRBV27	TGTGCCAGCAGTTTCTCGACAGGGGGCTTGTATTTT	CASSFSTGGLYF
.	TRBD1	TRBJ2-1	TRBV7-9	TGTGCCAGCAGCAAACCGGGACAGGGGGAGAATGAGCAGTTCTTC	CASSKPGQGENEQFF
.	.	TRBJ2-2	TRBV6-6	TGTGCCAGCACCACGTACCTACAGGGGAACACCGGGGAGCTGTTTTTT	CASTTYLQGNTGELFF
.	.	TRBJ2-3	TRBV4-3	TGCGCCAGCAGCCAAGATGTGTCTGTGGGGGGGCAGTATTTT	CASSQDVSVGGQYF
.	TRBD2	TRBJ2-3	TRBV2	TGTGCCAGCAGTGAAGTCCTAGCGGGAGGGCCGGGAGATACGCAGTATTTT	CASSEVLAGGPGDTQYF
.	.	TRBJ2-7	TRBV6-1	TGTGCCAGCAGTCCTCAGGGCTACGAGCAGTACTTC	CASSPQGYEQYF
.	TRBD2	TRBJ2-3	TRBV13	TGTGCCAGCAGCTTAGACGCTAGCGGGGACACAGATACGCAGTATTTT	CASSLDASGDTDTQYF
.	.	TRBJ2-7	TRBV11-2	TGTGCCAGCAGCTTAACCAGGGGGGTTTCCTACTACGAGCAGTACTTC	CASSLTRGVSYYEQYF
once	.	TRBJ2-1	TRBV4-2	TGTGCCACCCGAGAGGTTGGTGAGCAGTTCTTC	CATREVGEQFF
.	.	TRBJ2-2	TRBV6-5	TGTGCCAGCAGCCTAACTACCGGGGAGCTGTTTTTT	CASSLTTGELFF
.	TRBD2	TRBJ2-2	TRBV25-1	TGTGCCAGCAGTGTAGCGGGAGACACCGGGGAGCTGTTTTTT	CASSVAGDTGELFF
.	TRBD1	TRBJ1-1	TRBV30	TGTGCCTGGACCGACAGGGGGCATGACACTGAAGCTTTCTTT	CAWTDRGHDTEAFF
.	.	TRBJ1-1	TRBV27	TGTGCCAGCAGTATCCAGGGTTTGAACACTGAAGCTTTCTTT	CASSIQGLNTEAFF
.	.	TRBJ2-7	TRBV25-1	TGTGCCAGCAGTGAGAGCCCAGACAGGTACCCCTACGAGCAGTACTTC	CASSESPDRYPYEQYF
.	TRBD1	TRBJ2-7	TRBV5-6	TGTGCCAGCAGCTATACCGGGACAGCCTCCTACGAGCAGTACTTC	CASSYTGTASYEQYF
.	TRBD1	TRBJ1-5	TRBV28	TGTGCCAGCAGCACAGGGGCCTATAGCAATCAGCCCCAGCATTTT	CASSTGAYSNQPQHF
.	.	TRBJ1-5	TRBV7-6	TGTGCCAGCAGCTTAGCCAGGGGACGGGGTCAGCCCCAGCATTTT	CASSLARGRGQPQHF
.	TRBD1	TRBJ2-7	TRBV7-7	TGTGCCAGCAGCTCCGGGACAGGCGCTTCCTACGAGCAGTACTTC	CASSSGTGASYEQYF
.	TRBD1	TRBJ2-7	TRBV18	TGTGCCAGCTCCCTAAGCGGGACAGGGGATGAGCAGTACTTC	CASSLSGTGDEQYF
.	.	TRBJ1-2	TRBV25-1	TGTGCCAGCACAGATTCGGGTAGGAGCTACACCTTC	CASTDSGRSYTF
.	.	TRBJ2-7	TRBV7-9	TGTGCCAGCAGCCCTGCTTCGGGGGAGCAGTACTTC	CASSPASGEQYF